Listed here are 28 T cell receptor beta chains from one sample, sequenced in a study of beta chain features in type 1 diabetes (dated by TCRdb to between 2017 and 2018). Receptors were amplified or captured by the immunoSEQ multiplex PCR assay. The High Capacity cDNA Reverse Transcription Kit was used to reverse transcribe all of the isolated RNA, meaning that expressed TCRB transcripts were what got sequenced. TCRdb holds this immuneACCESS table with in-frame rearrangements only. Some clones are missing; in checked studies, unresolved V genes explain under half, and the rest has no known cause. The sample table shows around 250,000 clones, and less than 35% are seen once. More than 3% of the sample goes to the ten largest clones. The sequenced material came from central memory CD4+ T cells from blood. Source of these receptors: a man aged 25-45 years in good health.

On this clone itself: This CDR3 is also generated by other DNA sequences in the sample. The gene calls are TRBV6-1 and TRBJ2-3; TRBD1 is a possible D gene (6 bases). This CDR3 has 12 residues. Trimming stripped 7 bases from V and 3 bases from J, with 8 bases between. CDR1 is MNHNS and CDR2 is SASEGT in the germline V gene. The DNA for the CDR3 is TGTGCCAGCACAGACAGGACAGATACGCAGTATTTT. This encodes CASTDRTDTQYF.

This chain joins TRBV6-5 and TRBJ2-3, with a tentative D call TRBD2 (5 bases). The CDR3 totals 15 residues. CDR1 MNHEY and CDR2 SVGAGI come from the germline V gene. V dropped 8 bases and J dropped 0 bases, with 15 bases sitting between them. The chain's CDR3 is CASSRGRMSTDTQYF. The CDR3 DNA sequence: TGTGCCAGCTCCCGAGGGAGAATGAGCACAGATACGCAGTATTTT.

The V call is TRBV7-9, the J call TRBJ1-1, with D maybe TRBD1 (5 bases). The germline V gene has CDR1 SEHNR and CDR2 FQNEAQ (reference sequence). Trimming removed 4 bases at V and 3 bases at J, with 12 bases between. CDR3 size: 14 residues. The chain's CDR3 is CASSSGGTYTEAFF. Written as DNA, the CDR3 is TGTGCCAGCAGCTCGGGAGGGACCTACACTGAAGCTTTCTTT.

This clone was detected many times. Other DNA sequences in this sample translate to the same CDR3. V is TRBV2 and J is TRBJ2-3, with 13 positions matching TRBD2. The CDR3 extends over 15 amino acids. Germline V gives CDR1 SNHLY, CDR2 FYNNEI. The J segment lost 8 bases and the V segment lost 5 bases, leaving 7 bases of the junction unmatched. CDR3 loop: CASSPLGLAGATQYF. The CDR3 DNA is TGTGCCAGCAGTCCTCTCGGACTAGCGGGGGCTACGCAGTATTTT.

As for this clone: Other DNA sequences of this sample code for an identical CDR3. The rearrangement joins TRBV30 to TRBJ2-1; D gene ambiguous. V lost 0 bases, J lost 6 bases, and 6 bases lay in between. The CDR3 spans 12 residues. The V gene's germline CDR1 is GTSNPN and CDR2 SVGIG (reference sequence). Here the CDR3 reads CAWSVVLNEQFF. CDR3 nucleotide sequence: TGTGCCTGGAGTGTAGTACTCAATGAGCAGTTCTTC.

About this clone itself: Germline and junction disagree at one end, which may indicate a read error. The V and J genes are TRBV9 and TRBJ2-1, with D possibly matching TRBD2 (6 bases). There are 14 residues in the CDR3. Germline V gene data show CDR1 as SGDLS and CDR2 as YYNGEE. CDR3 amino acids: CARSSQRGGDEQFF. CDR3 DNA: TGTGCCCGCAGCTCTCAAAGGGGCGGGGACGAGCAGTTCTTC.

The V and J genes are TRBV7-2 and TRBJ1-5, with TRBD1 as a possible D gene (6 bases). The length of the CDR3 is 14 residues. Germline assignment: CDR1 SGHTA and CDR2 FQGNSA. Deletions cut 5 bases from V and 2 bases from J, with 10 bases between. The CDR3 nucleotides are TGTGCCAGCAGCAACTCAGGGGGCAATCAGCCCCAGCATTTT. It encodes CASSNSGGNQPQHF.

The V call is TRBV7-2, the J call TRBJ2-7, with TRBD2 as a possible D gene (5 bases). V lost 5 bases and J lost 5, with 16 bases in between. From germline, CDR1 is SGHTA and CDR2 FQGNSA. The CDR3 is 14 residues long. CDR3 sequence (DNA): TGTGCCAGCAGCGCTAGACCCAACGGGGACGAGCAGTACTTC. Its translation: CASSARPNGDEQYF.

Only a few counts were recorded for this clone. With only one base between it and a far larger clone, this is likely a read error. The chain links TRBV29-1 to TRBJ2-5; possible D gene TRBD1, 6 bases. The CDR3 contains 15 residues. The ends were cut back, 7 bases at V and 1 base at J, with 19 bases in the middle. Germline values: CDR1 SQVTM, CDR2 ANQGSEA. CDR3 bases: TGCAGCGGTGGAGTGGCAGGGGTTGGCCAAGAGACCCAGTACTTC. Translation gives CSGGVAGVGQETQYF.

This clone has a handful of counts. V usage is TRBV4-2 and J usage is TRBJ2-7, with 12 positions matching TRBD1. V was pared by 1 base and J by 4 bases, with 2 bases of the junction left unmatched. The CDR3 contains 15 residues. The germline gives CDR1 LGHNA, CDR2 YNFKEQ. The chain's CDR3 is CASSQVGQGAYEQYF. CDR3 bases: TGTGCCAGCAGCCAAGTGGGACAGGGGGCTTACGAGCAGTACTTC.

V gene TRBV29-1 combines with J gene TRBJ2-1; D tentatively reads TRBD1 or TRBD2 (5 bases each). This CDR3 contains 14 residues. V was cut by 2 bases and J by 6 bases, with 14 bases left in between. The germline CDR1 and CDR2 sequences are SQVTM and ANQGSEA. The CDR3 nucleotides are TGCAGCGTTGAAAGCATCCGGGGCGGCAATGAGCAGTTCTTC. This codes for CSVESIRGGNEQFF.

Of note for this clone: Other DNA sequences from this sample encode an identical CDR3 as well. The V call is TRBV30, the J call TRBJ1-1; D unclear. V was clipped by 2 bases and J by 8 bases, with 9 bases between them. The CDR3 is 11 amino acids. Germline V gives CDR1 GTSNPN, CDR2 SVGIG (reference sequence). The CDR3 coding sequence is TGTGCCTGGAGTTCTCGTGGGGAAGCTTTCTTT. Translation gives CAWSSRGEAFF.

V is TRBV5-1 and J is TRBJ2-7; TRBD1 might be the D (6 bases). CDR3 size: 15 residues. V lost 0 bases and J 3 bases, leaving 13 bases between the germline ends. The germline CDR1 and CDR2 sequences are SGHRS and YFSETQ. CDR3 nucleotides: TGCGCCAGCAGCTTGGCCACCGGGACAAGCTACGAGCAGTACTTC. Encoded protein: CASSLATGTSYEQYF.

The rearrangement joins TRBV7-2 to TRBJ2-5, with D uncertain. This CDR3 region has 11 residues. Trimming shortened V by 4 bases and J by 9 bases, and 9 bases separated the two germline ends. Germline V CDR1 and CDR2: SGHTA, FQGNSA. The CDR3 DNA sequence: TGTGCCAGCAGCTCCACCGGAGCCCAGTACTTC. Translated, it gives CASSSTGAQYF.

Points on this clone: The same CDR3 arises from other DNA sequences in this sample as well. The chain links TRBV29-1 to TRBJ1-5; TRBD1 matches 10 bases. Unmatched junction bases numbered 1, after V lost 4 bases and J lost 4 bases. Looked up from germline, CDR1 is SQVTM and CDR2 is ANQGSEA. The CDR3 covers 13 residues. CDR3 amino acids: CSVGTGGNQPQHF. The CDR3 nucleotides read TGCAGCGTTGGGACAGGGGGGAATCAGCCCCAGCATTTT.

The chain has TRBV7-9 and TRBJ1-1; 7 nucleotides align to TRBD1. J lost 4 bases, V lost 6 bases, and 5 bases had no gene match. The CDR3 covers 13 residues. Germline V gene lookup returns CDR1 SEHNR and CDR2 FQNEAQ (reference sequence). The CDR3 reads CASRQAGGTEAFF. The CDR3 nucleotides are TGTGCCAGCAGACAAGCAGGGGGCACTGAAGCTTTCTTT. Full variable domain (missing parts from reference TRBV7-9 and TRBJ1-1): DTGVSQNPRHKITKRGQNVTFRCDPISEHNRLYWYRQTLGQGPEFLTYFQNEAQLEKSRLLSDRFSAERPKGSFSTLEIQRTEQGDSAMYLCASRQAGGTEAFFGQGTRLTVV.

Here the CDR3 reads CASSQGGLAGRNNEQFF. The DNA for the CDR3 is TGTGCCAGCAGCCAGGGGGGACTAGCGGGAAGGAACAATGAGCAGTTCTTC. The rearrangement uses TRBV4-2 and TRBJ2-1, with 13 bases lining up with TRBD2. The CDR3 is 17 residues long. J lost 5 bases, V lost 3 bases, and 7 bases had no gene match. Germline V gene data show CDR1 as LGHNA and CDR2 as YNFKEQ.

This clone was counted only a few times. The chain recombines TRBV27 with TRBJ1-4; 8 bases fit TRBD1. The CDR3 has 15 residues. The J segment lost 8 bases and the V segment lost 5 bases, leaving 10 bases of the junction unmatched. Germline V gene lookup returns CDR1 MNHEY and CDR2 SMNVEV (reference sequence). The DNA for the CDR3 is TGTGCCAGCAGTCCTAGGACAGGGTTACGCGAAAAACTGTTTTTT. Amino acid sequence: CASSPRTGLREKLFF.

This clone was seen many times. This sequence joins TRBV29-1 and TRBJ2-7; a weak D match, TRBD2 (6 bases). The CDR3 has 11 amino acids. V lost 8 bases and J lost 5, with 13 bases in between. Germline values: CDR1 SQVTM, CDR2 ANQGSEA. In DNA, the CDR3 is TGCAGCTCCTTGCTAGCGAACGAGCAGTACTTC. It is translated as CSSLLANEQYF.

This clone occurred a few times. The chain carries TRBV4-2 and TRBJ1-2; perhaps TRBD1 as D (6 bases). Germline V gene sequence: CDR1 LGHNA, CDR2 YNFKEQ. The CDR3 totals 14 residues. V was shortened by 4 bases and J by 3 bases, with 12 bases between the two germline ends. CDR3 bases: TGTGCCAGCAGCCGTACAGGGTCCGACTATGGCTACACCTTC. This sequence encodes CASSRTGSDYGYTF.

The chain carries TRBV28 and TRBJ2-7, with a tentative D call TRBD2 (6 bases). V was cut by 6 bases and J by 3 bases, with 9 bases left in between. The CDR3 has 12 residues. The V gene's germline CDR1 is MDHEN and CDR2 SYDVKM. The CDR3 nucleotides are TGTGCCAGCAGCTATAGCGGCTACGAGCAGTACTTC. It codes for CASSYSGYEQYF.

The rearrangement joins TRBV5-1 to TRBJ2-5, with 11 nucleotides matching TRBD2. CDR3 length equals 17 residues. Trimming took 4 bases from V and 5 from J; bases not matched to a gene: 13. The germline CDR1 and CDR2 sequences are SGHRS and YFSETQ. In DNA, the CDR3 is TGCGCCAGCAGCGTACTAGCGGGGGTTTCTCCCGCCGAGACCCAGTACTTC. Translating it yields CASSVLAGVSPAETQYF.

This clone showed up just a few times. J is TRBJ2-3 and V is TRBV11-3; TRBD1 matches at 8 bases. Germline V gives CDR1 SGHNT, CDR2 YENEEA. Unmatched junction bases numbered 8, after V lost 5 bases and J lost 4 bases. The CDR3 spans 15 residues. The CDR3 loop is CASSARQGPADTQYF. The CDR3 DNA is TGTGCCAGCAGCGCCCGACAGGGGCCGGCAGATACGCAGTATTTT. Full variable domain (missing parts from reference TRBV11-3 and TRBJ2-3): EAGVVQSPRYKIIEKKQPVAFWCNPISGHNTLYWYLQNLGQGPELLIRYENEEAVDDSQLPKDRFSAERLKGVDSTLKIQPAELGDSAVYLCASSARQGPADTQYFGPGTRLTVL.

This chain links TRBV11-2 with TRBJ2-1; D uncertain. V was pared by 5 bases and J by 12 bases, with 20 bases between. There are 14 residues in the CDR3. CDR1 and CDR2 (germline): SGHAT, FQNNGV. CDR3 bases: TGTGCCAGCAGCGAATTAGATCCCGTTAAGGCGCAGTTCTTC. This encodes CASSELDPVKAQFF. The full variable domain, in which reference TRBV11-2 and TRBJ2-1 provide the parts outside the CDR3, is EAGVAQSPRYKIIEKRQSVAFWCNPISGHATLYWYQQILGQGPKLLIQFQNNGVVDDSQLPKDRFSAERLKGVDSTLKIQPAKLEDSAVYLCASSELDPVKAQFFGPGTRLTVL.

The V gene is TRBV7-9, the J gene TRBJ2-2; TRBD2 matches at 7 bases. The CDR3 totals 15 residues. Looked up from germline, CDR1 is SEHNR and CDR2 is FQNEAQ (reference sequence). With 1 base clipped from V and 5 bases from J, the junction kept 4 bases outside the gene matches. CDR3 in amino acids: CASSLEASGTGELFF. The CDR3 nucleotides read TGTGCCAGCAGCTTAGAAGCTAGCGGAACCGGGGAGCTGTTTTTT. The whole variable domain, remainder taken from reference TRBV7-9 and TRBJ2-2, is DTGVSQNPRHKITKRGQNVTFRCDPISEHNRLYWYRQTLGQGPEFLTYFQNEAQLEKSRLLSDRFSAERPKGSFSTLEIQRTEQGDSAMYLCASSLEASGTGELFFGEGSRLTVL.

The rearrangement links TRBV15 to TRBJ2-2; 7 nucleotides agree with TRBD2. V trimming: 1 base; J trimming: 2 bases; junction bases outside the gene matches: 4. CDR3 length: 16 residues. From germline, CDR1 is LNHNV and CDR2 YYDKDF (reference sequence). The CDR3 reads CATSRGLAENTGELFF. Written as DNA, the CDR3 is TGTGCCACCAGCAGAGGGCTAGCGGAAAACACCGGGGAGCTGTTTTTT.

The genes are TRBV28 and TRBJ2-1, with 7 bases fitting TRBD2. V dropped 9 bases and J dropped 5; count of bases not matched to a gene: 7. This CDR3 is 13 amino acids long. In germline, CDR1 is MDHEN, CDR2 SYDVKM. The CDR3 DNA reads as TGTGCCAGTAAGCGGGGCGACCACAATGAGCAGTTCTTC. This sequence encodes CASKRGDHNEQFF.

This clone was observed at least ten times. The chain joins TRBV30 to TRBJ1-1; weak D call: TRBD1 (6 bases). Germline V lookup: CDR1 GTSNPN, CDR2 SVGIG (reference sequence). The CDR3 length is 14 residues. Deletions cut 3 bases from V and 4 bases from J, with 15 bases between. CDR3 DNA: TGTGCCTGGAGGGCATCAGGGGCTGGCACTGAAGCTTTCTTT. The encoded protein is CAWRASGAGTEAFF.